This T cell receptor (beta chain) was sequenced during a study of post-analysis software for immune sequencing data. Study-wide results and limits: Versus controls, multiple sclerosis patients showed significantly lower diversity (normalized Chao1). Patients had higher frequencies than controls of about five TRBV segments, including TRBV5-6, TRBV5-1 and TRBV20-1. The authors found that F measure strongly co-clustered same-batch samples.

To note about this clonotype: What it binds is not known.

The CDR3 totals 16 residues. V gave up 0 bases and J gave up 2 bases, with 11 bases separating them. CDR1 is LGHNA and CDR2 is YSLEER in the germline V gene. Researchers reported that TCR beta cDNA libraries carried unique molecular identifiers. TCRdb reanalysed the PCR reads using MiXCR and keeps one entry per CDR3 protein. The sample has a few hundred thousand distinct CDR3 sequences, less than 40% seen once. The sample consisted of blood. This sequence was found in a girl between 2 and 10 years old with multiple sclerosis. J is TRBJ2-1 and V is TRBV4-3, with a possible D match to TRBD1 (6 bases). The CDR3 is CASSQDTRGTYNEQFF. For the CDR3, the DNA is TGCGCCAGCAGCCAAGATACCAGGGGAACCTACAATGAGCAGTTCTTC.